These 13 T cell receptor beta chains originate from one sample sequenced in a study of T cell responses to AZD1222 COVID-19 vaccine. The method was immunoSEQ multiplex PCR; TCRdb's version includes in-frame clones alone and lacks a portion of them. The table has 170,000 or so clones, approximately 90% seen once; the top ten hold roughly 1.6%. This material consisted of peripheral blood, taken on day 0 of AZD1222 vaccination. These receptor sequences come from an adult in good health.

The genes are TRBV6-5 and TRBJ1-5, with no clear D. CDR3 length: 13 amino acids. The V end lost 6 bases, the J end lost 5 bases, and 11 bases lay between the germline ends. Germline V gene data show CDR1 as MNHEY and CDR2 as SVGAGI. The CDR3 here is CASSLDRDQPQHF. The CDR3, as DNA: TGTGCCAGCAGCCTCGACCGAGATCAGCCCCAGCATTTT.

The chain has TRBV5-6 and TRBJ2-7; 12 bases align to TRBD2. V was clipped by 4 bases and J by 5 bases; unmatched bases: 13. This CDR3 spans 17 amino acids. CDR1 is SGHDT and CDR2 is YYEEEE in the germline V gene. The CDR3 DNA reads TGTGCCAGCAGCCCAGTGATGGGGACTAGCGGGTCAAACGAGCAGTACTTC. Translation gives CASSPVMGTSGSNEQYF.

J is TRBJ2-2 and V is TRBV11-2; no clear D. Trimming took off 2 bases at V and 4 bases at J, with 8 bases between the two ends. The CDR3 totals 14 residues. From germline, CDR1 is SGHAT and CDR2 FQNNGV. The CDR3: CASSLTGLTGELFF. DNA for the CDR3: TGTGCCAGCAGCTTAACTGGGCTCACCGGGGAGCTGTTTTTT.

The chain uses TRBV6-4 and TRBJ1-5; no reliable D call. This CDR3 has 14 amino acids. Deletions cut 11 bases from V and 3 bases from J, with 17 bases between. Germline V gene sequence: CDR1 MRHNA, CDR2 SNTAGT. CDR3 DNA sequence: TGTGCCTCACACGGCAGGAGCCTCAATCAGCCCCAGCATTTT. Its translation: CASHGRSLNQPQHF.

In its sample, this clone was seen once. The CDR3 nucleotides read TGCGCCAGCAGCGGGAACAGGGGGCCGACTAATGAAAAACTGTTTTTT. Amino acid sequence: CASSGNRGPTNEKLFF. V usage is TRBV5-1 and J usage is TRBJ1-4; TRBD1 aligns across 9 bases. Germline V gives CDR1 SGHRS, CDR2 YFSETQ. V gave up 4 bases and J gave up 2 bases; unmatched junction bases: 6. The CDR3 runs 16 residues.

V and J are TRBV27 and TRBJ1-1, with 7 bases identical to TRBD1. This CDR3 has 16 residues. Unmatched junction bases numbered 16, after V lost 6 bases and J lost 6 bases. CDR1 is MNHEY, CDR2 SMNVEV, per germline (reference sequence). The CDR3 DNA is TGTGCCAGCAGCTTCTGGACAGGCCGCCGTCCCTCTGAAGCTTTCTTT. This encodes CASSFWTGRRPSEAFF.

This clone was seen once. V is TRBV28 and J is TRBJ1-1; D may be TRBD1 (5 bases). There are 14 residues in the CDR3. Germline lookup yields CDR1 MDHEN and CDR2 SYDVKM. Trimming cost V 2 bases and J 9 bases, with 16 bases left between them. The CDR3 nucleotides are TGTGCCAGCAGTTTACAAAATCCTGGGGGTAAAGCTTTCTTT. Translated, it gives CASSLQNPGGKAFF.

This chain links TRBV7-3 with TRBJ1-1, with a tentative D call TRBD1 (6 bases). Germline-derived CDR1 and CDR2 are SGHTA and FQGTGA. V gave up 4 bases and J gave up 2 bases, with 20 bases separating them. This CDR3 spans 17 amino acids. The CDR3 DNA reads TGTGCCAGCAGCTACAGTATCGGGGGGCCCCTAAACACTGAAGCTTTCTTT. Amino acid sequence: CASSYSIGGPLNTEAFF.

V gene TRBV15 combines with J gene TRBJ2-6; TRBD2 agrees at 7 bases. Germline CDR1 and CDR2: LNHNV and YYDKDF (reference sequence). After removal of 4 bases from V and 0 bases from J, the junction contained 9 bases not matched to a gene. The CDR3 runs 18 residues. As DNA, the CDR3 is TGTGCCACCAGCAAAAGTGAGCGGGGATACTCTGGGGCCAACGTCCTGACTTTC. It is translated as CATSKSERGYSGANVLTF.

In this sample, this clone turned up once. In DNA, the CDR3 is TGTGCCAGCAGTGAAGGACGCGGGGGGGACACAGATACGCAGTATTTT. Its protein product is CASSEGRGGDTDTQYF. The chain carries TRBV2 and TRBJ2-3; 9 bases agree with TRBD2. The V gene end was trimmed by 1 base and the J gene end by 2 bases; junction bases not matched to a gene: 4. Germline V gives CDR1 SNHLY, CDR2 FYNNEI. CDR3 length: 16 amino acids.

This rearrangement joins TRBV5-8 to TRBJ1-2, with D possibly TRBD1 on 6 matching bases. The CDR3 has 15 residues. V was pared by 1 base and J by 3 bases, with 13 bases between. In germline, CDR1 is SGHTS, CDR2 YDEGEE. The CDR3 DNA follows: TGTGCCAGCAGCTTGATGGGGGCTATAGACTATGGCTACACCTTC. As protein: CASSLMGAIDYGYTF. The full variable domain, with the rest looked up from reference TRBV5-8 and TRBJ1-2, is EAGVTQSPTHLIKTRGQQATLRCSPISGHTSVYWYQQALGLGLQFLLWYDEGEERNRGNFPPRFSGRQFPNYSSELNVNALELEDSALYLCASSLMGAIDYGYTFGSGTRLTVV.

This sequence joins TRBV10-3 and TRBJ2-3, with D perhaps TRBD2 (5 bases). Between the trimmed V and J ends, which lost 6 bases and 1 base, there was a span of 14 bases. Germline CDR1 and CDR2: ENHRY and SYGVKD. This CDR3 has 15 amino acids. This CDR3 reads CAIRPRAGGTDTQYF. The CDR3 DNA reads TGTGCCATCAGGCCCCGGGCCGGGGGCACAGATACGCAGTATTTT.

The chain recombines TRBV10-2 with TRBJ1-5, with TRBD1 as a possible D gene (5 bases). Trimming cost V 5 bases and J 9 bases, with 17 bases left between them. The CDR3 runs to 14 residues. The germline V gene has CDR1 WSHSY and CDR2 SAAADI. The CDR3 sequence: CASSTQGSLSPQHF. CDR3 coding DNA: TGCGCCAGCAGTACCCAGGGTAGTTTGTCGCCCCAGCATTTT.